The entry below gives a single T cell receptor beta chain sequence along with its context. This sample stems from a study of T cell changes during pregnancy in multiple sclerosis. The method was immunoSEQ multiplex PCR; TCRdb's version includes in-frame clones alone and lacks a portion of them. This sample carries around 130,000 clones, about 93% of them seen once, and the ten largest clones take roughly 5.7%. The germline V gene has CDR1 SGHVS and CDR2 FQNEAQ. This CDR3 region has 17 residues. The V and J ends lost 5 bases and 0 bases, in that order; junction bases with no gene match: 10. Material: peripheral blood, obtained before pregnancy. The chain has TRBV7-8 and TRBJ1-3, with 7 bases lining up with TRBD1. The TCR sequence derives from a female donor with multiple sclerosis, enrolled in a pregnancy study. The CDR3 region is CASSPRRTGSSGNTIYF. CDR3 in DNA: TGTGCCAGCAGCCCCAGGAGGACAGGTAGCTCTGGAAACACCATATATTTT.